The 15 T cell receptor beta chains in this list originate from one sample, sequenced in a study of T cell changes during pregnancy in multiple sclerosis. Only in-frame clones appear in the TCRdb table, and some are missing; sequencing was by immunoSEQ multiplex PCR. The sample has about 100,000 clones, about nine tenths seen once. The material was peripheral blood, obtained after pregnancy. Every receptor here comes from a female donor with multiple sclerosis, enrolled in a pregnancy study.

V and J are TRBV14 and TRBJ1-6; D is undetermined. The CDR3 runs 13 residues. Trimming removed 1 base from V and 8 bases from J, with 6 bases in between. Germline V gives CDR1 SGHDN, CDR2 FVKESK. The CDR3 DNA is TGTGCCAGCAGCCAAGGAGGGTATTCACCCCTCCACTTT. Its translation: CASSQGGYSPLHF.

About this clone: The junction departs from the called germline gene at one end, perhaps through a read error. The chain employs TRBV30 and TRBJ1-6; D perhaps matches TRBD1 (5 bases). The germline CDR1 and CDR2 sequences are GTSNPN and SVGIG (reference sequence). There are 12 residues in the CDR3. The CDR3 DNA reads TGTGCCTGGAGCCTAAATTCGGACAAGCCCTACTTT. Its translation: CAWSLNSDKPYF.

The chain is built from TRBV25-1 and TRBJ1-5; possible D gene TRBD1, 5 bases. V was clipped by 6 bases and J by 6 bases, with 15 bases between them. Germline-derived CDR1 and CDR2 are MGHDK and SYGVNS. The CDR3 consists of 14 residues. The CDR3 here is CASSHLGVVQPQHF. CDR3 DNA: TGTGCCAGCAGCCACCTAGGGGTCGTTCAGCCCCAGCATTTT.

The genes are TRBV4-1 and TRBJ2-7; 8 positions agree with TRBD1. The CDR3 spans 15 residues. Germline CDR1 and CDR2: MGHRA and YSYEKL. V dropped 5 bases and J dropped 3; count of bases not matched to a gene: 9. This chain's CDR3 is CASSSSGTGLYEQYF. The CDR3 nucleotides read TGCGCCAGCAGCTCCTCCGGGACAGGCCTCTACGAGCAGTACTTC.

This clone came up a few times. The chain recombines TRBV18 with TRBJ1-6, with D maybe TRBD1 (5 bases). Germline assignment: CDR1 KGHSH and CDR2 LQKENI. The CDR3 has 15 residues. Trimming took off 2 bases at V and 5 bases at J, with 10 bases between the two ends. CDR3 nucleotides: TGTGCCAGCTCACCAGACAGTTTAAATAATTCACCCCTCCACTTT. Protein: CASSPDSLNNSPLHF.

CDR3 sequence reads: CAWTSGVETQYF. CDR3 in DNA: TGTGCCTGGACTAGCGGGGTGGAGACCCAGTACTTC. This chain connects TRBV30 to TRBJ2-5; 9 nucleotides line up with TRBD2. The trim removed 4 bases at V and 5 bases at J, leaving 2 bases unmatched. The CDR3 is 12 residues long. Per the germline V gene, CDR1 is GTSNPN and CDR2 is SVGIG (reference sequence). Based on the CDR3 plus reference TRBV30 and TRBJ2-5, the full variable domain is SQTIHQWPATLVQPVGSPLSLECTVEGTSNPNLYWYRQAAGRGLQLLFYSVGIGQISSEVPQNLSASRPQDRQFILSSKKLLLSDSGFYLCAWTSGVETQYFGPGTRLLVL.

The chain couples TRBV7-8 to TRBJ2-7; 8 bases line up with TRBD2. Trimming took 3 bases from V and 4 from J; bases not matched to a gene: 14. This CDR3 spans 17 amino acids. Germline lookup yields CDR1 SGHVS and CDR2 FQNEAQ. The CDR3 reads CASSFGVTGGKQYEQYF. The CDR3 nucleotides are TGTGCCAGCAGCTTTGGGGTTACGGGAGGGAAGCAATACGAGCAGTACTTC.

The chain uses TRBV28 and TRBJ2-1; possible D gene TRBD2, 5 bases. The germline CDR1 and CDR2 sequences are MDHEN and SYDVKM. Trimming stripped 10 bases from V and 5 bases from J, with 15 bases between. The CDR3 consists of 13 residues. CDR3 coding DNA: TGTGCCACCCCAACTAGGCGCAACAATGAGCAGTTCTTC. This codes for CATPTRRNNEQFF. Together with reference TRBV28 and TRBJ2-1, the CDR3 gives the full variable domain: DVKVTQSSRYLVKRTGEKVFLECVQDMDHENMFWYRQDPGLGLRLIYFSYDVKMKEKGDIPEGYSVSREKKERFSLILESASTNQTSMYLCATPTRRNNEQFFGPGTRLTVL.

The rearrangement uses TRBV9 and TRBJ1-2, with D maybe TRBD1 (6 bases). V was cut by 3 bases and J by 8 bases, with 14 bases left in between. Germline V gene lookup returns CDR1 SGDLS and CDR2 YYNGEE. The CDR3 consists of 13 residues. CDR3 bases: TGTGCCAGCAGCGAGGGGGGGGCGGGAGGCTACACCTTC. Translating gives CASSEGGAGGYTF.

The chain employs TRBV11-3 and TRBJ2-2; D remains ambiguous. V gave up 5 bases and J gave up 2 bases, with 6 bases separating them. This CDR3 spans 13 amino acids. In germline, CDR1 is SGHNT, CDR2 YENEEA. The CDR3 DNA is TGTGCCAGCAGCCGGTCAAACACCGGGGAGCTGTTTTTT. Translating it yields CASSRSNTGELFF. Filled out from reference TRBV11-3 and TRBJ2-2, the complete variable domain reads EAGVVQSPRYKIIEKKQPVAFWCNPISGHNTLYWYLQNLGQGPELLIRYENEEAVDDSQLPKDRFSAERLKGVDSTLKIQPAELGDSAVYLCASSRSNTGELFFGEGSRLTVL.

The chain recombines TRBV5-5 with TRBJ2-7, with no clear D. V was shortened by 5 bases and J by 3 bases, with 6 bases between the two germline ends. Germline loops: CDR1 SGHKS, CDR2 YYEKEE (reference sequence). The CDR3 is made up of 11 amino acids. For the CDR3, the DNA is TGTGCCAGCAGAAAGAGCTACGAGCAGTACTTC. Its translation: CASRKSYEQYF.

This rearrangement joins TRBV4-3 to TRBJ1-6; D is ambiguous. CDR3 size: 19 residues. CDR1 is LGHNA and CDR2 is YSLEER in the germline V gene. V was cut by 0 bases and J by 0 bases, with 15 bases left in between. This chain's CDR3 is CASSQEGRNTISYNSPLHF. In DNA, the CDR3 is TGCGCCAGCAGCCAAGAAGGCAGGAACACCATCTCCTATAATTCACCCCTCCACTTT.

CDR3 bases: TGCGCCAGCAGTTATGGACAGGGCTATAATTCACCCCTCCACTTT. Translated, it gives CASSYGQGYNSPLHF. V and J are TRBV5-1 and TRBJ1-6; 8 bases align to TRBD1. V lost 5 bases, J lost 3 bases, and 4 bases stayed unmatched. Germline V gene sequence: CDR1 SGHRS, CDR2 YFSETQ. The CDR3 is 15 residues long.

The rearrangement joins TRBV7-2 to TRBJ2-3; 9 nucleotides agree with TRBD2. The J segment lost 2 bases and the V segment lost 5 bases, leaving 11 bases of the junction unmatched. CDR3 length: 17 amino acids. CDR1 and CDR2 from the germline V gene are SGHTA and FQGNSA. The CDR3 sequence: CASSPLAGASTTDTQYF. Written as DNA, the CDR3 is TGTGCCAGCAGCCCTTTAGCGGGGGCCTCCACCACAGATACGCAGTATTTT.

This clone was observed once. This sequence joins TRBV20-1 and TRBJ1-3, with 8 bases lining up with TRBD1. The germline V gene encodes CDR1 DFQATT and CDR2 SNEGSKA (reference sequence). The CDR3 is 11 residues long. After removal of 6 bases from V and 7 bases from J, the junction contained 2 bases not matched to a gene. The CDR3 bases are TGCAGTGCCAGACAGGGGAACACCATATATTTT. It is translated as CSARQGNTIYF.